This entry lists 10 T cell receptor beta chains sequenced from one sample in a study of T cells in women clearing cervical HPV infection. Profiled with immunoSEQ multiplex PCR; TCRdb holds only in-frame clones, not every one. The sample has 30,000 or so clones; the top ten hold approximately 7.5%. Material for sequencing was blood buffy coat. Source of these receptors: a woman between 18 and 70 years old with a cervical HPV16 infection that either progressed to CIN3+ or cleared (not recorded which).

A word on this clone: The sequenced fragment ends 3 residues before the CDR3 boundary, so the rest is inferred from the germline J gene. Different DNA sequences within this sample yield the same CDR3. This chain joins TRBV7-9 and TRBJ1-3; D unresolved. V lost 5 bases and J lost 0, with 11 bases in between. The germline CDR1 and CDR2 sequences are SEHNR and FQNEAQ (reference sequence). CDR3 length: 15 residues. CDR3 sequence: CASSQTLFSGNTIYF. The DNA read from the CDR3 is TGTGCCAGCAGCCAGACTTTGTTCTCTGGAAACACC.

A note on this clone: From the germline J gene comes the end of the CDR3, since the read stops 3 residues before it. The chain employs TRBV13 and TRBJ2-7; 8 bases agree with TRBD2. The V and J ends lost 7 bases and 2 bases, in that order; junction bases with no gene match: 16. The CDR3 contains 17 residues. The germline V gene has CDR1 PRHDT and CDR2 FYEKMQ (reference sequence). CDR3 protein: CASTRGASGALTYEQYF. The CDR3 bases that were read are TGTGCCAGCACGCGGGGGGCCTCCGGGGCCTTAACCTACGAG. Combining the CDR3 with reference TRBV13 and TRBJ2-7 gives the whole variable domain AAGVIQSPRHLIKEKRETATLKCYPIPRHDTVYWYQQGPGQDPQFLISFYEKMQSDKGSIPDRFSAQQFSDYHSELNMSSLELGDSALYFCASTRGASGALTYEQYFGPGTRLTVT.

As to this clone: The read is 3 residues too short to cover the CDR3 end, so that end is filled in from the germline J gene. This chain uses TRBV6-1 with TRBJ2-4; the D gene is possibly TRBD2 (6 bases). The CDR3 spans 16 residues. In germline, CDR1 is MNHNS, CDR2 SASEGT. Trimming took off 2 bases at V and 1 base at J, with 12 bases between the two ends. The CDR3 here is CASSERGYEAKNIQYF. CDR3 DNA (partial): TGTGCCAGCAGTGAACGGGGGTACGAGGCCAAAAACATT.

Worth noting for this clone: The read ends 3 residues before the CDR3 terminus; that terminus is restored from the germline J gene. The chain has TRBV13 and TRBJ2-3; 8 bases agree with TRBD1. Per germline, CDR1 PRHDT and CDR2 FYEKMQ (reference sequence). The CDR3 sequence is 16 residues long. Partial CDR3 DNA: TGTGCCAGCAGCTACCGGGACAGGCAGGGAAATCAGCCG. It is translated as CASSYRDRQGNQP. The whole CDR3 sequence reads CASSYRDRQGNQPQYF.

Worth noting for this clone: The missing CDR3 end, 3 residues past where the read stops, is filled in from the germline J gene. The genes are TRBV6-1 and TRBJ2-2; 10 nucleotides match TRBD1. V lost 4 bases to trimming and J lost 6 bases; unmatched junction nucleotides: 5. The CDR3 contains 15 residues. Germline lookup yields CDR1 MNHNS and CDR2 SASEGT. The CDR3 sequence is CASSADRGISGELFF. CDR3 bases read: TGTGCCAGCAGTGCGGACAGGGGGATATCCGGGGAG.

With regard to this clone: Coverage ceases 3 residues before the CDR3 finishes, and the germline J gene fills in the end. The rearrangement links TRBV2 to TRBJ2-7, with a weak D call TRBD1 (6 bases). This CDR3 comprises 14 residues. Germline V lookup: CDR1 SNHLY, CDR2 FYNNEI. V lost 1 base to trimming and J lost 3 bases, with 10 bases between them. This chain's CDR3 is CASSEGARGYEQYF. Partial CDR3 DNA: TGTGCCAGCAGTGAAGGGGCCAGGGGCTACGAG. The variable domain in full, with the rest retrieved from reference TRBV2 and TRBJ2-7, is EPEVTQTPSHQVTQMGQEVILRCVPISNHLYFYWYRQILGQKVEFLVSFYNNEISEKSEIFDDQFSVERPDGSNFTLKIRSTKLEDSAMYFCASSEGARGYEQYFGPGTRLTVT.

With regard to this clone: The junction differs from germline at one of its ends, possibly a read error. From the germline J gene comes the end of the CDR3, since the read stops 3 residues before it. The chain has TRBV20-1 and TRBJ1-3; 8 nucleotides line up with TRBD1. Germline-derived CDR1 and CDR2 are DFQATT and SNEGSKA (reference sequence). This CDR3 has 17 amino acids. The part of the CDR3 DNA that was read is TGCAGTGCTAGAGATCACTTAGGACAGGGCTCTGGAAACACA. It yields the protein CSARDHLGQGSGNT. The entire CDR3 reads CSARDHLGQGSGNTIYF.

On this clone itself: The sequenced fragment ends 3 residues before the CDR3 boundary, so the rest is inferred from the germline J gene. The chain employs TRBV15 and TRBJ2-5; maybe TRBD1 (6 bases). The CDR3 consists of 16 residues. Trimming removed 0 bases from V and 1 base from J, with 12 bases in between. In germline, CDR1 is LNHNV, CDR2 YYDKDF (reference sequence). The CDR3 sequence: CATSRDLGHPQETQYF. The sequenced CDR3 bases are TGTGCCACCAGCAGAGATCTGGGACACCCCCAAGAGACC.

Details on this clone: The read is 3 residues too short to cover the CDR3 end, so that end is filled in from the germline J gene. The chain carries TRBV20-1 and TRBJ2-2; D could derive from TRBD1 or TRBD2 (7 bases each). Germline CDR1 and CDR2: DFQATT and SNEGSKA (reference sequence). Trimming took off 6 bases at V and 3 bases at J, with 20 bases between the two ends. There are 16 residues in the CDR3. The CDR3 here is CSAREGQGVYTGELFF. CDR3 DNA, as far as it was read: TGCAGTGCCAGGGAGGGGCAGGGGGTTTACACCGGGGAG.

Comment on this clone: At one of its ends the junction is not consistent with the germline gene, which may arise from a read error. The CDR3 goes on 3 residues after the read ends, and that part is filled in from the germline J gene. The sample carries other DNA sequences with the same CDR3. The rearrangement joins TRBV30 to TRBJ1-3; D remains ambiguous. Germline-derived CDR1 and CDR2 are GTSNPN and SVGIG (reference sequence). CDR3 length: 16 residues. The sequenced part of the CDR3 DNA is TGTGCCTGGAGCGGGGAAGGGTCAAGATCTGGAAACACT. Translation: CAWSGEGSRSGNT. The full CDR3 reads CAWSGEGSRSGNTIYF.